The rows below give T cell receptor beta chains drawn from one sample of a study of cytomegalovirus exposure and HLA in healthy donors. Only in-frame clones appear in the TCRdb table, and some are missing; sequencing was by immunoSEQ multiplex PCR. Across about 46,000 clones, the top ten clones capture 0.9% to 1.2% of the sample. The specimen sequenced was PBMCs. Receptors originate from a woman in her 40s in good health and CMV-seronegative. CDR3s include the opening cysteine and the closing phenylalanine or tryptophan. The D gene is left open where the match is weak.

j_call v_call d_call cdr3_aa cdr3_nt
TRBJ2-2 TRBV15 TRBD2 CATSRDRFQGGDGELFF TGTGCCACCAGCAGAGATAGGTTCCAGGGAGGGGACGGGGAGCTGTTTTTT
TRBJ1-5 TRBV2 - CASTPDISNQPQHF TGTGCCAGCACTCCGGACATTAGCAATCAGCCCCAGCATTTT
TRBJ2-4 TRBV27 TRBD2 CASSLLAGGLLNKNIQYF TGTGCCAGCAGTTTACTAGCGGGAGGTCTCTTAAATAAAAACATTCAGTACTTC
TRBJ2-1 TRBV6-1 TRBD2 CASSGKLAGGYNEQFF TGTGCCAGCAGTGGTAAATTAGCGGGGGGCTACAATGAGCAGTTCTTC
TRBJ1-1 TRBV11-1 - CASSSTGWVNTEAFF TGTGCCAGCAGCTCTACCGGGTGGGTTAACACTGAAGCTTTCTTT
TRBJ1-5 TRBV6-6 - CASSYSVTYNQPQHF TGTGCCAGCAGTTACTCCGTAACCTACAATCAGCCCCAGCATTTT
TRBJ1-5 TRBV19 - CASTRGRSVGQPQHF TGTGCCAGTACCAGGGGCCGGTCGGTCGGGCAGCCCCAGCATTTT
TRBJ1-1 TRBV6-5 - CASSTNRVLNTEAFF TGTGCCAGCAGTACAAACAGGGTGCTGAACACTGAAGCTTTCTTT
TRBJ2-5 TRBV4-2 - CASSQAGREYQETQYF TGTGCCAGCAGCCAAGCAGGTCGGGAGTACCAAGAGACCCAGTACTTC
TRBJ1-2 TRBV18 - CASSPIETNYGYTF TGTGCCAGCTCACCAATAGAGACTAACTATGGCTACACCTTC
TRBJ1-3 TRBV14 - CASSQAGEVNTIYF TGTGCCAGCAGCCAAGCAGGGGAAGTGAACACCATATATTTT
TRBJ2-7 TRBV4-3 - CASSQAANAYEQYF TGCGCCAGCAGCCAGGCGGCAAACGCCTACGAGCAGTACTTC
TRBJ2-1 TRBV4-3 TRBD2 CASSGGTSGRDNEQFF TGCGCCAGCAGCGGCGGGACTAGCGGGAGGGACAATGAGCAGTTCTTC
TRBJ1-5 TRBV4-3 - CASSQDLAGNQPQHF TGCGCCAGCAGCCAAGATCTGGCCGGCAATCAGCCCCAGCATTTT
TRBJ1-2 TRBV13 - CASSLERGHGGYTF TGTGCCAGCAGCTTAGAGCGGGGGCATGGTGGCTACACCTTC
TRBJ1-3 TRBV9 - CASSRSDSGNTIYF TGTGCCAGCAGCCGGTCTGACTCTGGAAACACCATATATTTT
TRBJ1-4 TRBV11-2 TRBD1 CASSHYRDRGEKLFF TGTGCCAGCAGCCATTACCGGGACAGAGGGGAAAAACTGTTTTTT
TRBJ2-7 TRBV5-1 - CASRPLDSEQYF TGCGCCAGCAGACCCCTGGACAGCGAGCAGTACTTC
TRBJ1-5 TRBV4-1 - CASSQVQGGNQPQHF TGCGCCAGCAGCCAAGTTCAGGGCGGCAATCAGCCCCAGCATTTT
TRBJ2-7 TRBV18 - CASSPPRGRSYEQYF TGTGCCAGCTCACCACCTAGAGGGAGGAGCTACGAGCAGTACTTC
TRBJ2-3 TRBV5-6 TRBD1 CASSKDRGSTDTQYF TGTGCCAGCAGCAAAGACAGGGGTAGCACAGATACGCAGTATTTT
TRBJ2-2 TRBV30 TRBD1 CAWERGTGAPNTGELFF TGTGCCTGGGAACGCGGGACAGGGGCCCCGAACACCGGGGAGCTGTTTTTT
TRBJ2-7 TRBV4-3 TRBD1 CASSQVRTGPAYEQYF TGCGCCAGCAGCCAAGTTAGGACAGGTCCCGCCTACGAGCAGTACTTC
TRBJ2-1 TRBV28 TRBD2 CASSLSAAGAVYEQFF TGTGCCAGCAGTTTATCAGCCGCGGGAGCCGTCTATGAGCAGTTCTTC
TRBJ2-6 TRBV30 TRBD1 CAYQGAGGANVLTF TGTGCCTACCAGGGGGCGGGAGGGGCCAACGTCCTGACTTTC
TRBJ2-2 TRBV7-6 - CASSLPESAGELFF TGTGCCAGCAGCTTGCCTGAGTCTGCCGGGGAGCTGTTTTTT
TRBJ1-3 TRBV11-1 - CASSSGVGNTIYF TGTGCCAGCAGCTCAGGGGTCGGAAACACCATATATTTT
TRBJ2-7 TRBV2 TRBD2 CASRPTSGGYEQYF TGTGCCAGCAGGCCGACTAGCGGGGGGTACGAGCAGTACTTC
TRBJ1-2 TRBV13 TRBD1 CASSIGTGGSYGYTF TGTGCCAGCAGCATTGGGACAGGGGGCAGCTATGGCTACACCTTC
TRBJ2-3 TRBV9 TRBD2 CASSEVTSGRTDTQYF TGTGCCAGCAGCGAGGTGACTAGCGGGAGGACAGATACGCAGTATTTT
TRBJ2-2 TRBV7-2 - CASSLNSFRANTGELFF TGTGCCAGCAGCCTAAACAGTTTTCGCGCGAACACCGGGGAGCTGTTTTTT
TRBJ2-5 TRBV2 TRBD2 CASRVTSGQETQYF TGTGCCAGCAGGGTAACTAGCGGCCAAGAGACCCAGTACTTC
TRBJ1-5 TRBV9 TRBD1 CASNRGVDQPQHF TGTGCCAGCAACAGGGGTGTCGATCAGCCCCAGCATTTT
TRBJ2-3 TRBV18 - CASSFSGGGDTQYF TGTGCCAGCTCATTCTCAGGGGGAGGAGATACGCAGTATTTT
TRBJ1-1 TRBV6-5 TRBD1 CASSYSGQGRTEAFF TGTGCCAGCAGTTACTCTGGACAGGGGAGGACTGAAGCTTTCTTT
TRBJ2-7 TRBV28 - CASTTPGARNEQYF TGTGCCAGCACCACCCCCGGAGCAAGGAACGAGCAGTACTTC
TRBJ1-1 TRBV27 - CASSLRGNTEAFF TGTGCCAGCAGTTTACGGGGGAACACTGAAGCTTTCTTT
TRBJ1-2 TRBV15 - CATSRDRQAYGYTF TGTGCCACCAGCAGAGATCGGCAGGCGTATGGCTACACCTTC
TRBJ1-5 TRBV25-1 - CASSPLSGPQHF TGTGCCAGCAGTCCCCTTTCGGGTCCCCAGCATTTT
TRBJ1-3 TRBV13 - CASSRQQGFVHGNTIYF TGTGCCAGCAGCAGACAACAGGGATTCGTCCATGGAAACACCATATATTTT
TRBJ2-2 TRBV10-3 TRBD2 CAISELRAGEYTGELFF TGTGCCATCAGTGAACTTAGGGCGGGAGAGTACACCGGGGAGCTGTTTTTT
TRBJ1-1 TRBV15 TRBD1 CATTNRDRGGTEAFF TGTGCCACCACGAACCGGGACAGGGGTGGCACTGAAGCTTTCTTT